Listed below are T cell receptor beta chains from one sample, sequenced in a study of T-cell memory formation after mild COVID-19. TCRdb recomputed calls from the 5' RACE reads with MiXCR, one row per CDR3 protein. The top ten hold roughly two fifths of the sample, which has approximately 100,000 distinct CDR3 sequences, around 10% seen once. Sequencing was carried out using PBMCs or a T cell subset sorted from them (not recorded which). These receptors came from a man aged 18 to 35 who had mild COVID-19 (a few samples of this study predate the infection). Cell type and time point are not known. CDR3s include the opening cysteine and the closing phenylalanine or tryptophan. D genes are given only for firm matches. Expanded clones get a size class; other rows say once, few or many, or leave the size out.

v_gene: TRBV29-1
j_gene: TRBJ2-2
d_gene: .
abundance: many
CDR3aa: CSVEGGYTGELFF
CDR3nt: TGCAGCGTCGAGGGCGGGTACACCGGGGAGCTGTTTTTT

v_gene: TRBV7-9
j_gene: TRBJ1-1
d_gene: TRBD1
abundance: .
CDR3aa: CASSLSPGQGEGEAFF
CDR3nt: TGTGCCAGCAGCTTATCCCCAGGACAGGGCGAGGGTGAAGCTTTCTTT

v_gene: TRBV7-9
j_gene: TRBJ2-5
d_gene: .
abundance: .
CDR3aa: CASSPPRVGATETQYF
CDR3nt: TGTGCCAGCAGCCCGCCCAGGGTCGGGGCAACAGAGACCCAGTACTTC

v_gene: TRBV29-1
j_gene: TRBJ2-2
d_gene: .
abundance: few
CDR3aa: CSVTGLTGFFTGELFF
CDR3nt: TGCAGCGTAACGGGGTTAACAGGGTTTTTTACCGGGGAGCTGTTTTTT

v_gene: TRBV27
j_gene: TRBJ2-3
d_gene: .
abundance: .
CDR3aa: CASSLPGASTDTQYF
CDR3nt: TGTGCCAGCAGTTTACCGGGGGCCAGCACAGATACGCAGTATTTT

v_gene: TRBV28
j_gene: TRBJ1-5
d_gene: .
abundance: many
CDR3aa: CASSPPRGPQHF
CDR3nt: TGTGCCAGCAGTCCCCCCCGGGGGCCCCAGCATTTT

v_gene: TRBV20-1
j_gene: TRBJ2-1
d_gene: .
abundance: few
CDR3aa: CSAPGAGVSYNEQFF
CDR3nt: TGCAGTGCCCCAGGAGCAGGGGTATCCTACAATGAGCAGTTCTTC

v_gene: TRBV4-2
j_gene: TRBJ1-1
d_gene: .
abundance: .
CDR3aa: CASSSLKTGNTEAFF
CDR3nt: TGTGCCAGCAGCTCGCTAAAGACAGGAAACACTGAAGCTTTCTTT

v_gene: TRBV7-6
j_gene: TRBJ2-3
d_gene: .
abundance: many
CDR3aa: CASSPKPKGTRSTDTQYF
CDR3nt: TGTGCCAGCAGCCCTAAACCCAAGGGGACCCGCAGCACAGATACGCAGTATTTT

v_gene: TRBV7-9
j_gene: TRBJ2-1
d_gene: .
abundance: .
CDR3aa: CASTYGSNEQFF
CDR3nt: TGTGCCAGCACCTACGGGTCAAATGAGCAGTTCTTC

v_gene: TRBV7-7
j_gene: TRBJ2-1
d_gene: .
abundance: .
CDR3aa: CASSLGSGAYYNEQFF
CDR3nt: TGTGCCAGCAGCTTAGGGTCTGGGGCCTACTACAATGAGCAGTTCTTC

v_gene: TRBV12-3/TRBV12-4
j_gene: TRBJ1-2
d_gene: .
abundance: .
CDR3aa: CASSRVNYGYTF
CDR3nt: TGTGCCAGCAGTCGTGTTAACTATGGCTACACCTTC

v_gene: TRBV6-5
j_gene: TRBJ2-1
d_gene: .
abundance: .
CDR3aa: CASNERGPFNEQFF
CDR3nt: TGTGCCAGCAATGAAAGGGGCCCATTCAATGAGCAGTTCTTC

v_gene: TRBV6-5
j_gene: TRBJ1-2
d_gene: TRBD1
abundance: .
CDR3aa: CASSYTGANYGYTF
CDR3nt: TGTGCCAGCAGCTACACAGGGGCTAACTATGGCTACACCTTC

v_gene: TRBV29-1
j_gene: TRBJ2-3
d_gene: TRBD1
abundance: .
CDR3aa: CSVRQGRADTQYF
CDR3nt: TGCAGCGTCCGACAGGGACGGGCAGATACGCAGTATTTT

v_gene: TRBV6-2/TRBV6-3
j_gene: TRBJ2-2
d_gene: .
abundance: .
CDR3aa: CASPRGAGELFF
CDR3nt: TGTGCCAGCCCCCGCGGGGCCGGGGAGCTGTTTTTT

v_gene: TRBV6-5
j_gene: TRBJ2-7
d_gene: .
abundance: few
CDR3aa: CASSWDTYEQYF
CDR3nt: TGTGCCAGCAGTTGGGACACCTACGAGCAGTACTTC

v_gene: TRBV9
j_gene: TRBJ2-5
d_gene: .
abundance: once
CDR3aa: CASSAGGATETQYF
CDR3nt: TGTGCCAGCAGCGCCGGGGGCGCGACGGAGACCCAGTACTTC

v_gene: TRBV28
j_gene: TRBJ2-3
d_gene: .
abundance: .
CDR3aa: CASRDTTTSTDTQYF
CDR3nt: TGTGCCAGCAGGGACACGACTACTAGCACAGATACGCAGTATTTT

v_gene: TRBV27
j_gene: TRBJ2-1
d_gene: TRBD2
abundance: .
CDR3aa: CASTPGRGSYNEQFF
CDR3nt: TGTGCCAGCACCCCGGGGAGGGGTTCCTACAATGAGCAGTTCTTC

v_gene: TRBV4-1
j_gene: TRBJ1-2
d_gene: TRBD1
abundance: few
CDR3aa: CASSQFWTGKFFGYTF
CDR3nt: TGCGCCAGCAGCCAGTTCTGGACAGGGAAGTTCTTTGGCTACACCTTC

v_gene: TRBV7-9
j_gene: TRBJ2-7
d_gene: TRBD2
abundance: few
CDR3aa: CASSSHHRGSGGSYEQYF
CDR3nt: TGTGCCAGCAGCTCCCACCATCGGGGGAGCGGGGGCTCCTACGAGCAGTACTTC

v_gene: TRBV4-1
j_gene: TRBJ1-6
d_gene: .
abundance: few
CDR3aa: CASSQAKGPLHF
CDR3nt: TGCGCCAGCAGCCAAGCAAAGGGACCCCTCCACTTT

v_gene: TRBV6-5
j_gene: TRBJ2-1
d_gene: .
abundance: few
CDR3aa: CASSFRALALQFF
CDR3nt: TGTGCCAGCAGCTTTCGAGCCCTCGCCCTACAGTTCTTC

v_gene: TRBV6-5
j_gene: TRBJ2-1
d_gene: TRBD2
abundance: .
CDR3aa: CASSFGLAGGPGNEQFF
CDR3nt: TGTGCCAGCAGTTTCGGACTAGCGGGGGGGCCGGGCAATGAGCAGTTCTTC

v_gene: TRBV6-5
j_gene: TRBJ2-5
d_gene: .
abundance: many
CDR3aa: CASSYFQGPGETQYF
CDR3nt: TGTGCCAGCAGTTACTTCCAGGGGCCCGGGGAGACCCAGTACTTC

v_gene: TRBV5-1
j_gene: TRBJ2-1
d_gene: .
abundance: few
CDR3aa: CASSPSVSGAYEQFF
CDR3nt: TGCGCCAGCAGCCCATCGGTATCAGGGGCATATGAGCAGTTCTTC

v_gene: TRBV18
j_gene: TRBJ2-7
d_gene: TRBD1
abundance: few
CDR3aa: CASSPGQGESPHEQYF
CDR3nt: TGTGCCAGCTCACCAGGACAGGGAGAATCGCCCCACGAGCAGTACTTC

v_gene: TRBV5-1
j_gene: TRBJ2-1
d_gene: TRBD2
abundance: .
CDR3aa: CASSTGTSQYNEQFF
CDR3nt: TGCGCCAGCAGCACGGGGACTAGCCAATACAATGAGCAGTTCTTC

v_gene: TRBV20-1
j_gene: TRBJ1-1
d_gene: .
abundance: many
CDR3aa: CSGEMNTEAFF
CDR3nt: TGCAGCGGCGAAATGAACACTGAAGCTTTCTTT

v_gene: TRBV3-1
j_gene: TRBJ2-6
d_gene: .
abundance: many
CDR3aa: CASSQERSGGGANVLTF
CDR3nt: TGTGCCAGCAGCCAAGAGAGGTCGGGTGGTGGGGCCAACGTCCTGACTTTC

v_gene: TRBV7-9
j_gene: TRBJ2-5
d_gene: .
abundance: few
CDR3aa: CASSLAEAVQTQYF
CDR3nt: TGTGCCAGCAGCTTAGCCGAAGCTGTGCAGACCCAGTACTTC

v_gene: TRBV28
j_gene: TRBJ2-4
d_gene: .
abundance: few
CDR3aa: CASMRSLAKNIQYF
CDR3nt: TGTGCCAGCATGAGGAGTCTGGCCAAAAACATTCAGTACTTC

v_gene: TRBV7-9
j_gene: TRBJ2-1
d_gene: .
abundance: few
CDR3aa: CASSFWTSYNEQFF
CDR3nt: TGTGCCAGCAGCTTTTGGACATCGTACAATGAGCAGTTCTTC

v_gene: TRBV20-1
j_gene: TRBJ1-1
d_gene: .
abundance: .
CDR3aa: CSARVRGNTEAFF
CDR3nt: TGCAGTGCTAGAGTCAGGGGGAACACTGAAGCTTTCTTT

v_gene: TRBV10-3
j_gene: TRBJ1-2
d_gene: TRBD1
abundance: few
CDR3aa: CAISEGQGRGYTF
CDR3nt: TGTGCCATCAGTGAAGGACAGGGTAGGGGCTACACCTTC

v_gene: TRBV5-1
j_gene: TRBJ2-2
d_gene: .
abundance: .
CDR3aa: CASSLVGPAFNTGELFF
CDR3nt: TGCGCCAGCAGCTTGGTAGGTCCGGCTTTCAACACCGGGGAGCTGTTTTTT

v_gene: TRBV9
j_gene: TRBJ2-3
d_gene: TRBD2
abundance: .
CDR3aa: CASSLSGERANTQYF
CDR3nt: TGTGCCAGCAGCCTTAGCGGGGAGAGAGCCAATACGCAGTATTTT

v_gene: TRBV20-1
j_gene: TRBJ1-1
d_gene: .
abundance: many
CDR3aa: CSALANTEAFF
CDR3nt: TGCAGTGCCCTCGCTAACACTGAAGCTTTCTTT

v_gene: TRBV7-2
j_gene: TRBJ2-1
d_gene: .
abundance: .
CDR3aa: CASSSEYNEQFF
CDR3nt: TGTGCCAGCAGCTCGGAATACAATGAGCAGTTCTTC

v_gene: TRBV6-2/TRBV6-3
j_gene: TRBJ2-7
d_gene: .
abundance: few
CDR3aa: CASSPGTVSYEQYF
CDR3nt: TGTGCCAGCAGCCCCGGGACGGTCTCCTACGAGCAGTACTTC

v_gene: TRBV4-3
j_gene: TRBJ1-1
d_gene: .
abundance: .
CDR3aa: CASSPAGRARTEAFF
CDR3nt: TGCGCCAGCAGCCCAGCGGGGAGGGCGCGAACTGAAGCTTTCTTT

v_gene: TRBV7-7
j_gene: TRBJ2-3
d_gene: .
abundance: few
CDR3aa: CASSLATSSTDTQYF
CDR3nt: TGTGCTAGCAGCTTAGCCACTAGCAGCACAGATACGCAGTATTTT

v_gene: TRBV7-9
j_gene: TRBJ1-1
d_gene: .
abundance: .
CDR3aa: CASSSVRTSANTEAFF
CDR3nt: TGTGCCAGCAGCTCTGTCAGGACGAGTGCGAACACTGAAGCTTTCTTT

v_gene: TRBV7-3
j_gene: TRBJ2-7
d_gene: TRBD1
abundance: many
CDR3aa: CASSTGQGAVEQYF
CDR3nt: TGTGCCAGCAGCACCGGACAGGGGGCGGTCGAGCAGTACTTC